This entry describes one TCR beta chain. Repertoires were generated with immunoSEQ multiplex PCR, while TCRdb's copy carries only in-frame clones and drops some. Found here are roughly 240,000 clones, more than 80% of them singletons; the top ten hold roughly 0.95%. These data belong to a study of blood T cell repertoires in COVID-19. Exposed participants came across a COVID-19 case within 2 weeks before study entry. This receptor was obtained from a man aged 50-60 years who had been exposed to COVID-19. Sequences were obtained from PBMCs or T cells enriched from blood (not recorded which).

CDR3 region: CATSYPAGNQETQYF. The CDR3 DNA is TGTGCCACCAGCTATCCCGCCGGGAACCAAGAGACCCAGTACTTC. This chain joins TRBV15 and TRBJ2-5; tentatively, D is TRBD2 (5 bases). CDR3 length: 15 residues. Germline V CDR1 and CDR2: LNHNV, YYDKDF (reference sequence). Trimming shortened V by 5 bases and J by 0 bases, and 13 bases separated the two germline ends.